The T cell receptor beta chain described here comes from a study of CD8+ T cells in alopecia areata. The CDR3 contains 13 residues. Trimming cost V 2 bases and J 7 bases, with 8 bases left between them. In germline, CDR1 is SNHLY, CDR2 FYNNEI. The table lists this clone with a few counts. Its target is unknown. Study-wide findings and caveats: Mice showed clearer TCR sharing than patients did, a gap that was possibly HLA-related.

Sequencing used cDNA as its template, made by extracting RNA and reverse transcribing it. Generated by immunoSEQ multiplex PCR, the TCRdb table keeps only in-frame clones and is missing some. The sample has about 130,000 clones; roughly 58% are singletons. The receptor was derived from a human donor with alopecia areata. Specimen: CD4+ T cells sorted from blood, collected at week 0. This chain links TRBV2 with TRBJ1-4; possibly TRBD1 for D (5 bases). The CDR3 sequence is CASSESGVEKLFF. The CDR3 DNA is TGTGCCAGCAGTGAATCGGGGGTTGAAAAACTGTTTTTT.